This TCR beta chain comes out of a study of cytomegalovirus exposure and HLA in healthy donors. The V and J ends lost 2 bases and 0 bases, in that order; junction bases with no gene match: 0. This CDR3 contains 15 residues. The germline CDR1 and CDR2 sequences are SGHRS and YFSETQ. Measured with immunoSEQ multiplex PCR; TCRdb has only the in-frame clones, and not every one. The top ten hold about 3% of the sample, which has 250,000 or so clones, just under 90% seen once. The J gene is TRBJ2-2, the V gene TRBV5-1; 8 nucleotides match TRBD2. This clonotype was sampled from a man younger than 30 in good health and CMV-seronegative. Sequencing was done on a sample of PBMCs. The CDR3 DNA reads TGCGCCAGCAGCTTTAGCGGGGCGAACACCGGGGAGCTGTTTTTT. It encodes CASSFSGANTGELFF.